Shown below are 27 T cell receptor beta chains from a single sample sequenced in a study of T cells in Graves' hyperthyroidism and ophthalmopathy. Amplification targeted TCR beta CDR3 regions from RNA transcripts. The HTBI primer set was used in a first-round RT-PCR of the TCR CDR3. TCRdb itself ran the multiplex PCR reads through MiXCR, one entry per CDR3 protein. The top ten hold 35% to 50% of the sample, which has 480,000 or so distinct CDR3 sequences, 35% to 50% seen once. The sample taken for sequencing was peripheral blood or thyroid tissue (not recorded which). The receptors were gathered from an adult woman with Graves' disease, either hyperthyroidism or ophthalmopathy (not recorded which).

This clonotype was recorded at least ten times. This chain links TRBV19 with TRBJ1-5; D is ambiguous. The CDR3 runs 15 residues. Germline V lookup: CDR1 LNHDA, CDR2 SQIVND (reference sequence). Trimming removed 3 bases at V and 1 base at J, with 10 bases between. The CDR3 DNA is TGTGCCAGTAGTATTTACGGTGGGAGCAATCAGCCCCAGCATTTT. It translates to CASSIYGGSNQPQHF. The entire variable domain, with the rest obtained from reference TRBV19 and TRBJ1-5, is as follows: DGGITQSPKYLFRKEGQNVTLSCEQNLNHDAMYWYRQDPGQGLRLIYYSQIVNDFQKGDIAEGYSVSREKKESFPLTVTSAQKNPTAFYLCASSIYGGSNQPQHFGDGTRLSIL.

This clonotype was seen repeatedly, ten times or more. The CDR3, as DNA: TGTGCCAGCAGTTTAAATTTTGGGTGGGCAGGCGACGGGAACACCATATATTTT. This encodes CASSLNFGWAGDGNTIYF. The chain carries TRBV12-3 or TRBV12-4 and TRBJ1-3; D is unresolved. V lost 2 bases and J lost 7, with 24 bases in between. The CDR3 spans 18 residues.

This clonotype was seen repeatedly, ten times or more. The V gene is TRBV20-1, the J gene TRBJ1-2, with a weak D call TRBD1 (6 bases). V shed 3 bases and J shed 8 bases, with 13 bases lying between them. The CDR3 consists of 12 residues. Germline lookup yields CDR1 DFQATT and CDR2 SNEGSKA (reference sequence). The CDR3 DNA is TGCAGTGCTAGCTGGGGGCTGGGGGGCTACACCTTC. This sequence encodes CSASWGLGGYTF.

A few counts support this clonotype. The V gene is TRBV10-3, the J gene TRBJ1-6; unclear D gene. The CDR3 is 19 residues long. The V gene lost 0 bases and the J gene lost 8 bases, with 23 bases spanning the gap. Germline CDR1 reads ENHRY; CDR2 reads SYGVKD. The CDR3, as DNA: TGTGCCATCAGTGAGTCTGTTTGGTGGTCTAAGCGTGCGGATTCACCCCTCCACTTT. Its translation: CAISESVWWSKRADSPLHF.

Ten or more counts support this clonotype. The chain has TRBV20-1 and TRBJ1-1; a weak D match, TRBD1 (6 bases). There are 15 residues in the CDR3. Germline V lookup: CDR1 DFQATT, CDR2 SNEGSKA (reference sequence). Trimming shortened V by 0 bases and J by 5 bases, and 16 bases separated the two germline ends. The CDR3 region has the DNA TGCAGTGCTAGAGATTCGTGGGGGCTGTCGACTGAAGCTTTCTTT. This codes for CSARDSWGLSTEAFF.

This clonotype was seen ten or more times. The V gene is TRBV7-9, the J gene TRBJ2-7; 10 bases align to TRBD1. This CDR3 comprises 15 residues. J lost 5 bases, V lost 7 bases, and 11 bases had no gene match. CDR1 is SEHNR, CDR2 FQNEAQ, per germline (reference sequence). The CDR3 loop is CASNHWDRGFNEQYF. The CDR3 DNA reads as TGTGCCAGCAACCACTGGGACAGGGGTTTCAACGAGCAGTACTTC.

This clonotype was counted many times. V usage is TRBV5-6 and J usage is TRBJ1-6; TRBD1 agrees at 9 bases. Germline V gene lookup returns CDR1 SGHDT and CDR2 YYEEEE. J gave up 9 bases and V 7 bases, and 5 bases lay outside the gene matches. The CDR3 length is 13 residues. Here the CDR3 reads CASHTQGASPLHF. The CDR3 DNA reads as TGTGCCAGCCATACACAGGGGGCTTCACCCCTCCACTTT.

There are many counts of this clonotype. V is TRBV5-1 and J is TRBJ2-2; 7 bases map to TRBD1. There are 15 residues in the CDR3. Trimming removed 5 bases from V and 0 bases from J; junction bases left unmatched: 4. The V gene's germline CDR1 is SGHRS and CDR2 YFSETQ. The DNA for the CDR3 is TGCGCCAGCAGGGGGGACAGCTCGAACACCGGGGAGCTGTTTTTT. Amino acid sequence: CASRGDSSNTGELFF.

A single count supports this clonotype. The chain combines TRBV6-1 with TRBJ2-5, with D tentatively TRBD1 or TRBD2 (5 bases each). The V gene lost 8 bases and the J gene lost 0 bases, with 16 bases spanning the gap. Germline lookup yields CDR1 MNHNS and CDR2 SASEGT. This CDR3 contains 15 residues. CDR3 coding DNA: TGTGCCAGCCCAGAAGTAGGGACGGACCAAGAGACCCAGTACTTC. Encoded protein: CASPEVGTDQETQYF.

This chain uses TRBV7-2 with TRBJ2-7, with 11 bases lining up with TRBD1. This CDR3 region has 14 residues. Germline lookup yields CDR1 SGHTA and CDR2 FQGNSA. With V trimmed by 5 bases and J by 5 bases, 5 bases remained unmatched. The chain's CDR3 is CASSVGQGVHEQYF. The CDR3 nucleotides read TGTGCCAGCAGCGTGGGACAGGGGGTCCACGAGCAGTACTTC.

This clonotype has ten or more counts. This sequence joins TRBV20-1 and TRBJ2-7; D remains ambiguous. V lost 4 bases to trimming and J lost 0 bases, with 13 bases between them. The CDR3 extends over 14 amino acids. Germline V gene lookup returns CDR1 DFQATT and CDR2 SNEGSKA (reference sequence). CDR3 amino acids: CSAIGRYPSYEQYF. The CDR3 bases are TGCAGTGCTATCGGACGGTACCCCTCCTACGAGCAGTACTTC.

The V gene is TRBV7-9, the J gene TRBJ2-2; 11 bases are a match to TRBD2. The CDR3 spans 15 residues. V trimming: 6 bases; J trimming: 3 bases; junction bases outside the gene matches: 3. Germline lookup yields CDR1 SEHNR and CDR2 FQNEAQ (reference sequence). The CDR3 DNA follows: TGTGCCAGCAGACTAGCGGGGGCTTACACCGGGGAGCTGTTTTTT. Its protein product is CASRLAGAYTGELFF.

The chain couples TRBV7-9 to TRBJ2-2; 9 nucleotides align to TRBD1. The V gene end was trimmed by 7 bases and the J gene end by 3 bases; junction bases not matched to a gene: 9. Germline CDR1 and CDR2: SEHNR and FQNEAQ (reference sequence). The length of the CDR3 is 16 residues. CDR3 sequence reads: CASNYRDRAYTGELFF. The CDR3 region has the DNA TGTGCCAGCAACTACCGGGACAGGGCTTACACCGGGGAGCTGTTTTTT.

The V and J genes are TRBV7-3 and TRBJ1-6; D is possibly TRBD1 (5 bases). This CDR3 region has 13 residues. V shed 4 bases and J shed 14 bases, with 15 bases lying between them. Germline CDR1 and CDR2: SGHTA and FQGTGA. The CDR3 bases are TGTGCCAGCAGCTCTTCCAGGGATGGGGCCCTCCACTTT. Encoded protein: CASSSSRDGALHF.

As for this clonotype: Mismatch with germline at one junction end may stem from a read error. The chain has TRBV7-9 and TRBJ2-6, with D unclear. In germline, CDR1 is SEHNR, CDR2 FQNEAQ (reference sequence). The CDR3 consists of 14 residues. DNA of the CDR3: TGCGCCAGCAGGAGCATCTCTGGGGCCAACGTCCTGACTTTC. It codes for CASRSISGANVLTF.

The rearrangement uses TRBV10-3 and TRBJ2-7, with unresolved D. The germline gives CDR1 ENHRY, CDR2 SYGVKD. The CDR3 is 14 residues long. Trimming took 4 bases from V and 1 from J, leaving 11 bases between them. CDR3 nucleotide sequence: TGTGCCATCAGTGCCCCAGGCAGGTCCTACGAGCAGTACTTC. This translates into CAISAPGRSYEQYF.

As concerns this clonotype: With a much larger clone just one base away, this may be a read error. This chain's CDR3 is CASSLVSAGRNTIYF. The CDR3 nucleotides are TGTGCCAGCAGCTTAGTCTCGGCAGGGAGAAACACCATATATTTT. The V and J genes are TRBV7-9 and TRBJ1-3, with D tentatively TRBD1 (5 bases). V lost 1 base, J lost 5 bases, and 12 bases lay in between. The CDR3 totals 15 residues. Germline values: CDR1 SEHNR, CDR2 FQNEAQ (reference sequence).

The chain employs TRBV5-1 and TRBJ2-7, with 8 bases aligning to TRBD1. The CDR3 contains 14 residues. From germline, CDR1 is SGHRS and CDR2 YFSETQ. The V gene end was trimmed by 4 bases and the J gene end by 5 bases; junction bases not matched to a gene: 8. The CDR3 nucleotides are TGCGCCAGCAGCCTTTACAGGGGGGACGACGAGCAGTACTTC. Its translation: CASSLYRGDDEQYF.

The table lists this clonotype with many counts. The chain is built from TRBV6-1 and TRBJ2-5; 10 bases fit TRBD2. After removal of 4 bases from V and 4 bases from J, the junction contained 3 bases not matched to a gene. The germline V gene encodes CDR1 MNHNS and CDR2 SASEGT. The CDR3 is 14 residues long. The DNA for the CDR3 is TGTGCCAGCAGTGGGACTAGCGGACGAGAGACCCAGTACTTC. It specifies CASSGTSGRETQYF.

Many counts were recorded for this clonotype. V gene TRBV29-1 combines with J gene TRBJ2-6, with D perhaps TRBD2 (6 bases). Germline V CDR1 and CDR2: SQVTM, ANQGSEA. V was pared by 5 bases and J by 2 bases, with 7 bases between. The CDR3 sequence is 13 residues long. CDR3 loop: CSVRRAGANVLTF. In DNA form, the CDR3 reads TGCAGCGTTAGGAGGGCTGGGGCCAACGTCCTGACTTTC.

The chain has TRBV9 and TRBJ2-5, with a weak D call TRBD2 (5 bases). CDR1 is SGDLS and CDR2 is YYNGEE in the germline V gene. V was shortened by 2 bases and J by 5 bases, with 13 bases between the two germline ends. There are 14 residues in the CDR3. CDR3 loop: CASSVTEGGETQYF. The DNA of the CDR3 is TGTGCCAGCAGCGTCACAGAGGGCGGGGAGACCCAGTACTTC.

This clonotype was seen at least ten times. This chain connects TRBV20-1 to TRBJ2-5; the match to TRBD1 covers 8 bases. The CDR3 is 13 amino acids. The germline CDR1 and CDR2 sequences are DFQATT and SNEGSKA (reference sequence). The junction had 7 bases not matched to a gene; V was cut back by 5 bases and J by 5 bases. CDR3 amino acids: CSAGDRPQETQYF. The CDR3 DNA follows: TGCAGTGCTGGGGACAGGCCCCAGGAGACCCAGTACTTC.

This clonotype turned up a few times. The chain has TRBV10-3 and TRBJ1-2; 7 positions match TRBD1. The germline V gene has CDR1 ENHRY and CDR2 SYGVKD. V gave up 7 bases and J gave up 5 bases; unmatched junction bases: 13. The CDR3 sequence is 15 residues long. CDR3 nucleotide sequence: TGTGCCATCACCCCCGGACAGGCGCTTGCTTATGGCTACACCTTC. Its protein is CAITPGQALAYGYTF.

This clonotype was detected once. This sequence joins TRBV19 and TRBJ1-4; 12 nucleotides match TRBD1. Looked up from germline, CDR1 is LNHDA and CDR2 is SQIVND (reference sequence). This CDR3 is built from 15 residues. J gave up 8 bases and V 5 bases, and 6 bases lay outside the gene matches. CDR3 sequence reads: CASSAGTGGDEKLFF. In nucleotides, the CDR3 is TGTGCCAGTAGTGCCGGGACAGGGGGCGACGAAAAACTGTTTTTT.

This clonotype was picked up a small number of times. Written as DNA, the CDR3 is TGTGCCAGCAGAGATAGGGGGTGGAACACTGAAGCTTTCTTT. Translating gives CASRDRGWNTEAFF. The rearrangement uses TRBV2 and TRBJ1-1; weak D call: TRBD1 (6 bases). This CDR3 spans 14 amino acids. Germline V CDR1 and CDR2: SNHLY, FYNNEI. Trimming stripped 6 bases from V and 1 base from J, with 12 bases between.

This clonotype has more than one count but fewer than ten. The rearrangement joins TRBV11-1 to TRBJ2-2; 8 bases map to TRBD2. CDR1 and CDR2 (germline): SGHAT, FQDESV (reference sequence). V shed 3 bases, J shed 3 bases, and the junction held 6 bases outside the gene matches. CDR3 length: 16 residues. The CDR3 coding sequence is TGTGCCAGCAGCTTTTTCGGGAGGGCGGACACCGGGGAGCTGTTTTTT. Amino acid sequence: CASSFFGRADTGELFF.

This clonotype was observed many times. The chain recombines TRBV5-4 with TRBJ2-7; 7 nucleotides match TRBD1. The CDR3 totals 16 residues. J lost 2 bases, V lost 0 bases, and 8 bases had no gene match. Looked up from germline, CDR1 is SGHNT and CDR2 is YYREEE (reference sequence). The CDR3 region is CASSLGRGTGAYEQYF. CDR3 sequence (DNA): TGTGCCAGCAGCTTGGGACGGGGAACAGGGGCCTACGAGCAGTACTTC.